This entry lists 30 T cell receptor beta chains sequenced from one sample in a study of blood T cell repertoires in COVID-19. The protocol was immunoSEQ multiplex PCR, while the TCRdb copy is restricted to in-frame clones and leaves out a portion. The sample comprises approximately 170,000 clones, about four fifths of which are singletons, and approximately 10% rests with the top ten. Sequenced sample: peripheral blood. These receptors were obtained from a man between 60 and 70 years old with active or convalescent COVID-19.

The V call is TRBV19, the J call TRBJ1-5; D ambiguous. This CDR3 has 13 residues. CDR1 is LNHDA, CDR2 SQIVND, per germline (reference sequence). Between the trimmed V and J ends, which lost 5 bases and 0 bases, there was a span of 5 bases. The CDR3 nucleotides are TGTGCCAGTAGTCAGGTTAGCAATCAGCCCCAGCATTTT. Residues: CASSQVSNQPQHF. The full variable domain, in which reference TRBV19 and TRBJ1-5 provide the parts outside the CDR3, is DGGITQSPKYLFRKEGQNVTLSCEQNLNHDAMYWYRQDPGQGLRLIYYSQIVNDFQKGDIAEGYSVSREKKESFPLTVTSAQKNPTAFYLCASSQVSNQPQHFGDGTRLSIL.

The genes are TRBV3-1 (or the pseudogene TRBV3-2) and TRBJ1-1; 7 nucleotides match TRBD1. Unmatched junction bases numbered 5, after V lost 0 bases and J lost 10 bases. This CDR3 contains 13 residues. Germline CDR1 and CDR2: LGHDT and YNNKEL (reference sequence). Written as DNA, the CDR3 is TGTGCCAGCAGCCAAGATAGGGACAGATTAGCTTTCTTT. This translates into CASSQDRDRLAFF.

This chain uses TRBV6-5 with TRBJ1-5; 7 bases fit TRBD1. Germline CDR1 is MNHEY and CDR2 is SVGAGI. The CDR3 covers 15 residues. V dropped 5 bases and J dropped 2; count of bases not matched to a gene: 6. The CDR3 DNA is TGTGCCAGCAGTACGACAGGGATGGGCAATCAGCCCCAGCATTTT. Translated, it gives CASSTTGMGNQPQHF.

The chain employs TRBV5-6 and TRBJ1-1; TRBD1 matches 7 bases. Germline CDR1 and CDR2: SGHDT and YYEEEE. This CDR3 contains 16 residues. Germline trimming cut 2 bases from V and 1 base from J; bases unmatched to any gene: 8. The DNA for the CDR3 is TGTGCCAGCAGCTTCCATTCGGCAGGGGGGAACACTGAAGCTTTCTTT. Translation: CASSFHSAGGNTEAFF. The whole variable domain, remainder taken from reference TRBV5-6 and TRBJ1-1, is DAGVTQSPTHLIKTRGQQVTLRCSPKSGHDTVSWYQQALGQGPQFIFQYYEEEERQRGNFPDRFSGHQFPNYSSELNVNALLLGDSALYLCASSFHSAGGNTEAFFGQGTRLTVV.

V usage is TRBV18 and J usage is TRBJ2-1, with 10 bases identical to TRBD1. Germline V gene sequence: CDR1 KGHSH, CDR2 LQKENI. The ends lost 0 bases at V and 1 base at J; junction bases unmatched: 3. The length of the CDR3 is 17 residues. The CDR3: CASSPPTGQGSYNEQFF. The DNA of the CDR3 is TGTGCCAGCTCACCACCGACGGGACAGGGGTCCTACAATGAGCAGTTCTTC. The full variable domain, its missing parts supplied by reference TRBV18 and TRBJ2-1, is NAGVMQNPRHLVRRRGQEARLRCSPMKGHSHVYWYRQLPEEGLKFMVYLQKENIIDESGMPKERFSAEFPKEGPSILRIQQVVRGDSAAYFCASSPPTGQGSYNEQFFGPGTRLTVL.

The chain recombines TRBV6-5 with TRBJ2-1; 10 positions agree with TRBD2. Losses at the gene ends were 8 bases for V and 8 bases for J; bases not matched to a gene: 12. Germline loops: CDR1 MNHEY, CDR2 SVGAGI. The CDR3 totals 15 residues. In nucleotides, the CDR3 is TGTGCCAGCTCGCCCTTTCCGCTAGCGGGAGATGAGCAGTTCTTC. The encoded protein is CASSPFPLAGDEQFF.

The rearrangement joins TRBV10-3 to TRBJ1-2; maybe TRBD1 (6 bases). The CDR3 consists of 14 residues. Per the germline V gene, CDR1 is ENHRY and CDR2 is SYGVKD. Trimming shortened V by 4 bases and J by 2 bases, and 11 bases separated the two germline ends. CDR3 amino acids: CAISGAGENYGYTF. CDR3 DNA sequence: TGTGCCATCAGTGGGGCAGGGGAAAACTATGGCTACACCTTC.

CDR3 in amino acids: CASSQVRDRGSYEQYF. The CDR3 coding sequence is TGTGCCAGCAGCCAAGTACGGGACAGGGGTTCCTACGAGCAGTACTTC. V gene TRBV3-1 (or the pseudogene TRBV3-2) combines with J gene TRBJ2-7; 10 nucleotides line up with TRBD1. V was pared by 1 base and J by 1 base, with 4 bases of the junction left unmatched. CDR1 is LGHDT and CDR2 is YNNKEL in the germline V gene (reference sequence). This CDR3 comprises 16 residues.

This clone was detected a few times. The CDR3 DNA reads as TGTGCCATCAGTGAGCCCCCGGAGGACGGCTACACCTTC. Translation: CAISEPPEDGYTF. This chain joins TRBV10-3 and TRBJ1-2, with no clear D. This CDR3 spans 13 amino acids. Per the germline V gene, CDR1 is ENHRY and CDR2 is SYGVKD. Trimming removed 2 bases at V and 8 bases at J, with 12 bases between.

This clone was counted a single time. The chain employs TRBV10-3 and TRBJ2-2, with D perhaps TRBD2 (6 bases). Germline CDR1 is ENHRY and CDR2 is SYGVKD. Trimming shortened V by 3 bases and J by 0 bases, and 8 bases separated the two germline ends. The CDR3 is 15 amino acids. Written as DNA, the CDR3 is TGTGCCATCAGTGAACGGGGGTCGAACACCGGGGAGCTGTTTTTT. Protein sequence: CAISERGSNTGELFF.

The genes are TRBV19 and TRBJ1-1; TRBD1 matches at 8 bases. In germline, CDR1 is LNHDA, CDR2 SQIVND (reference sequence). CDR3 length: 14 amino acids. The trim removed 6 bases at V and 1 base at J, leaving 4 bases unmatched. The CDR3 here is CASRRTGTNTEAFF. In nucleotides, the CDR3 is TGTGCCAGTAGGAGGACAGGGACGAACACTGAAGCTTTCTTT.

J is TRBJ1-4 and V is TRBV7-2; weak D call: TRBD1 (6 bases). The CDR3 loop spans 14 amino acids. The germline CDR1 and CDR2 sequences are SGHTA and FQGNSA. V lost 5 bases, J lost 1 base, and 8 bases lay in between. CDR3 loop: CASSPQGTNEKLFF. In nucleotides, the CDR3 is TGTGCCAGCAGCCCACAGGGAACTAATGAAAAACTGTTTTTT.

This clone was recorded only once. The V gene is TRBV5-1, the J gene TRBJ2-7, with 7 positions matching TRBD1. This CDR3 has 15 residues. With 0 bases clipped from V and 2 bases from J, the junction kept 5 bases outside the gene matches. Germline-derived CDR1 and CDR2 are SGHRS and YFSETQ. The CDR3 nucleotides read TGCGCCAGCAGCTTGGACAGGGGTGATCCCTACGAGCAGTACTTC. Protein sequence: CASSLDRGDPYEQYF.

A single count supports this clone. The chain uses TRBV4-1 and TRBJ2-7, with 9 bases fitting TRBD2. Per the germline V gene, CDR1 is MGHRA and CDR2 is YSYEKL. V lost 3 bases to trimming and J lost 0 bases; unmatched junction nucleotides: 0. CDR3 length: 14 amino acids. The CDR3 region has the DNA TGCGCCAGCAGCCATAGCGGGAGCTCCTACGAGCAGTACTTC. As protein: CASSHSGSSYEQYF.

The chain is built from TRBV6-5 and TRBJ1-3; TRBD1 is a possible D gene (6 bases). Per the germline V gene, CDR1 is MNHEY and CDR2 is SVGAGI. The CDR3 consists of 15 residues. Trimming pared 2 bases from V and 0 bases from J, leaving 8 bases between. The CDR3, as DNA: TGTGCCAGCAGTTACCCCAGGGGCTCTGGAAACACCATATATTTT. It translates to CASSYPRGSGNTIYF.

V gene TRBV6-5 combines with J gene TRBJ2-2; D may be TRBD2 (5 bases). Per germline, CDR1 MNHEY and CDR2 SVGAGI. This CDR3 contains 15 residues. Trimming shortened V by 8 bases and J by 0 bases, and 13 bases separated the two germline ends. In DNA form, the CDR3 reads TGTGCCAGCTCTTTTAGCGTCACGAACACCGGGGAGCTGTTTTTT. Protein product: CASSFSVTNTGELFF.

This clone was seen only once. The chain couples TRBV7-9 to TRBJ2-7, with 12 bases that match TRBD1. The trim removed 0 bases at V and 7 bases at J, leaving 4 bases unmatched. Germline V gives CDR1 SEHNR, CDR2 FQNEAQ (reference sequence). The CDR3 is made up of 15 amino acids. The CDR3, as DNA: TGTGCCAGCAGCTTAGCTGGGACAGGGGGCAGGGAGCAGTACTTC. Translated: CASSLAGTGGREQYF.

The gene calls are TRBV10-2 and TRBJ2-1; 13 nucleotides line up with TRBD2. CDR3 size: 14 residues. V lost 4 bases and J lost 7; bases outside the gene matches: 1. Germline CDR1 WSHSY, CDR2 SAAADI. This CDR3 is CASSGTSGSNEQFF. CDR3 DNA sequence: TGCGCCAGCAGTGGGACTAGCGGGAGTAATGAGCAGTTCTTC.

The J gene is TRBJ2-7, the V gene TRBV19; 7 bases align to TRBD1. The ends lost 5 bases at V and 6 bases at J; junction bases unmatched: 10. Per the germline V gene, CDR1 is LNHDA and CDR2 is SQIVND (reference sequence). CDR3 length equals 14 residues. CDR3 amino acids: CASSFDRVSSEQYF. Here the CDR3 DNA reads TGTGCCAGTAGTTTCGACAGGGTCTCTAGCGAGCAGTACTTC.

This clone was observed once. J is TRBJ2-1 and V is TRBV4-1; 8 nucleotides align to TRBD1. This CDR3 spans 14 amino acids. The germline V gene has CDR1 MGHRA and CDR2 YSYEKL. V lost 0 bases and J lost 8; bases outside the gene matches: 3. The CDR3: CASSQEDRVHEQFF. DNA for the CDR3: TGCGCCAGCAGCCAAGAGGACAGGGTGCATGAGCAGTTCTTC.

The genes are TRBV6-1 and TRBJ2-4, with TRBD2 as a possible D gene (7 bases). Deletions cut 3 bases from V and 4 bases from J, with 16 bases between. The CDR3 has 16 residues. Germline assignment: CDR1 MNHNS and CDR2 SASEGT. The CDR3 DNA follows: TGTGCCAGCAGTGAGCGAGGGGGGGCAGAAAAAAACATTCAGTACTTC. Encoded protein: CASSERGGAEKNIQYF.

This chain connects TRBV28 to TRBJ1-1; D is possibly TRBD1 (5 bases). V was shortened by 7 bases and J by 5 bases, with 11 bases between the two germline ends. CDR3 length equals 12 residues. From germline, CDR1 is MDHEN and CDR2 SYDVKM. CDR3 bases: TGTGCCAGCATGACCAGGGTTACTGAAGCTTTCTTT. This encodes CASMTRVTEAFF.

This sequence joins TRBV6-5 and TRBJ1-5, with D possibly TRBD1 on 6 matching bases. The CDR3 covers 13 residues. Germline assignment: CDR1 MNHEY and CDR2 SVGAGI. The V and J ends lost 6 bases and 4 bases respectively, with 10 bases between them. CDR3 residues: CASRRGGNQPQHF. The CDR3, as DNA: TGTGCCAGCAGAAGAGGGGGAAATCAGCCCCAGCATTTT.

A few counts support this clone. The rearrangement joins TRBV7-2 to TRBJ2-7; TRBD2 matches at 10 bases. Trimming cost V 3 bases and J 2 bases; bases outside gene matches: 7. Per germline, CDR1 SGHTA and CDR2 FQGNSA. CDR3 length: 16 amino acids. In nucleotides, the CDR3 is TGTGCCAGCAGCTTTACCAGCGGGAGGGCCGCCTACGAGCAGTACTTC. Amino acids: CASSFTSGRAAYEQYF.

J is TRBJ1-2 and V is TRBV24-1; no clear D. This CDR3 region has 16 residues. From germline, CDR1 is KGHDR and CDR2 SFDVKD. V was cut by 2 bases and J by 7 bases, with 19 bases left in between. DNA of the CDR3: TGTGCCACCAGTGATTCACAACCCCTGGACCGGGGTGGCTACACCTTC. Protein product: CATSDSQPLDRGGYTF.

The chain couples TRBV2 to TRBJ1-5; 7 nucleotides line up with TRBD1. Germline values: CDR1 SNHLY, CDR2 FYNNEI. V shed 3 bases, J shed 1 base, and the junction held 6 bases outside the gene matches. CDR3 length: 16 amino acids. DNA of the CDR3: TGTGCCAGCAGTGACATTGAGGGGGCGAGCAATCAGCCCCAGCATTTT. This gives the protein CASSDIEGASNQPQHF.

This chain joins TRBV3-1 (or the pseudogene TRBV3-2) and TRBJ1-1; D remains unclear. The CDR3 totals 13 residues. Germline values: CDR1 LGHDT, CDR2 YNNKEL (reference sequence). Trimming took 2 bases from V and 1 from J, leaving 5 bases between them. This chain's CDR3 is CASSQNRNTEAFF. CDR3 bases: TGTGCCAGCAGCCAAAACAGGAACACTGAAGCTTTCTTT.

The rearrangement links TRBV7-9 to TRBJ2-7; tentative D call: TRBD1 (5 bases). CDR1 and CDR2 (germline): SEHNR, FQNEAQ (reference sequence). V was cut by 2 bases and J by 2 bases, with 10 bases left in between. The CDR3 is 14 residues long. As DNA, the CDR3 is TGTGCCAGCAGCTTATCAGGGTACCCCTACGAGCAGTACTTC. This sequence encodes CASSLSGYPYEQYF.

This clone was picked up one time. The gene calls are TRBV27 and TRBJ1-3; no clear D gene. Looked up from germline, CDR1 is MNHEY and CDR2 is SMNVEV (reference sequence). Trimming stripped 5 bases from V and 4 bases from J, with 12 bases between. The CDR3 consists of 14 residues. The chain's CDR3 is CASSPEAGGNTIYF. The CDR3 bases are TGTGCCAGCAGTCCTGAGGCTGGAGGAAACACCATATATTTT.

The gene calls are TRBV4-1 and TRBJ2-4, with 9 bases aligning to TRBD1. The junction had 6 bases not matched to a gene; V was cut back by 4 bases and J by 2 bases. The CDR3 is 16 amino acids. Germline V gene lookup returns CDR1 MGHRA and CDR2 YSYEKL. CDR3 bases: TGCGCCAGCAGCCCAGGGACAGGGCGCACCAAAAACATTCAGTACTTC. Protein sequence: CASSPGTGRTKNIQYF.